This T cell receptor beta chain was profiled in a study of CD8+ T cells in alopecia areata. Study-level results: Scalp clonality dropped significantly under tofacitinib, as did expanded CD8+ top-100 clones. In blood and scalp, many expanded lesional clones persisted during tofacitinib. Uncertain still, given a single nonresponder, is whether baseline CD8+ expansion links to response.

After isolation, RNA underwent reverse transcription to generate cDNA as the sequencing template. Clones were sequenced by immunoSEQ multiplex PCR, and TCRdb holds only the in-frame ones, with some missing. Here the sample spans over 100,000 clones, about half being singletons. V lost 1 base, J lost 8 bases, and 2 bases stayed unmatched. The length of the CDR3 is 13 residues. Germline V gene sequence: CDR1 GTSNPN, CDR2 SVGIG (reference sequence). Treatment here: oral pan-JAK inhibitor, 5-10 mg twice daily. Comments on this clone: The antigen remains undetermined.

The source was CD4+ T cells sorted from blood, collected at week 4, from a patient treated with tofacitinib. The clonotype was recovered from a human donor with alopecia areata. The chain links TRBV30 to TRBJ1-6, with TRBD1 identical over 7 bases. CDR3 DNA: TGTGCCTGGAGTGATACAGGGGATTCACCCCTCCACTTT. Residues: CAWSDTGDSPLHF.